This TCR beta chain comes out of a study of cytomegalovirus exposure and HLA in healthy donors. Overall study: Within the Caucasian-associated ancestry cluster were more than 75% of the roughly 430 genotyped donors.

Participants comprised healthy donors of bone marrow. The study ran its PCR with 60 Vbeta and 13 Jbeta primers. Sequenced by immunoSEQ multiplex PCR; TCRdb stores in-frame clones only, minus some. The sample has around 140,000 clones, approximately 82% seen once; the top ten hold over 1.5%. The J segment lost 9 bases and the V segment lost 6 bases, leaving 10 bases of the junction unmatched. In germline, CDR1 is MNHNS, CDR2 SASEGT. The CDR3 runs 15 residues. V and J are TRBV6-1 and TRBJ2-1; TRBD2 agrees at 11 bases. Sequencing was done on a sample of PBMCs. The clonotype originates from a man aged 35 to 55 in good health and CMV-seronegative. CDR3 sequence reads: CASSALAGEVSEQFF. CDR3 nucleotide sequence: TGTGCCAGCAGCGCACTAGCGGGGGAGGTTAGTGAGCAGTTCTTC.